A single sample gave rise to the 7 T cell receptor beta chains below, sequenced in a study of cytomegalovirus exposure and HLA in healthy donors. TCRdb's table, derived via immunoSEQ multiplex PCR, lists solely in-frame clones and lacks some. The sample yields roughly 65,000 clones, about 92% seen once. The specimen sequenced was PBMCs. The receptors come from a man between 18 and 29 years old in good health and CMV-seropositive.

The V call is TRBV19, the J call TRBJ2-3; TRBD1 aligns across 9 bases. From germline, CDR1 is LNHDA and CDR2 SQIVND (reference sequence). The CDR3 sequence is 14 residues long. With V trimmed by 3 bases and J by 4 bases, 2 bases remained unmatched. The CDR3 spells CASSIRDRADTQYF. The CDR3 DNA follows: TGTGCCAGTAGTATCCGGGACAGGGCAGATACGCAGTATTTT.

The chain couples TRBV5-8 to TRBJ2-7; perhaps TRBD2 as D (7 bases). V dropped 3 bases and J dropped 3 bases, with 19 bases sitting between them. Germline V gives CDR1 SGHTS, CDR2 YDEGEE. The length of the CDR3 is 16 residues. The CDR3 nucleotides read TGTGCCAGCAGCTCCCCGGTTGTGGGAGGGGGCTACGAGCAGTACTTC. It encodes CASSSPVVGGGYEQYF. The complete variable domain, with remaining parts taken from reference TRBV5-8 and TRBJ2-7, reads EAGVTQSPTHLIKTRGQQATLRCSPISGHTSVYWYQQALGLGLQFLLWYDEGEERNRGNFPPRFSGRQFPNYSSELNVNALELEDSALYLCASSSPVVGGGYEQYFGPGTRLTVT.

The chain recombines TRBV5-1 with TRBJ2-1; tentative D call: TRBD2 (5 bases). The CDR3 totals 16 residues. Trimming stripped 0 bases from V and 4 bases from J, with 14 bases between. Germline loops: CDR1 SGHRS, CDR2 YFSETQ. This CDR3 reads CASSLEVISEYNEQFF. As DNA, the CDR3 is TGCGCCAGCAGCTTGGAAGTTATTAGCGAGTACAATGAGCAGTTCTTC.

The gene calls are TRBV30 and TRBJ2-7, with TRBD1 identical over 10 bases. The CDR3 has 15 residues. The germline V gene encodes CDR1 GTSNPN and CDR2 SVGIG (reference sequence). V lost 2 bases and J lost 1; bases outside the gene matches: 5. This CDR3 reads CAWSKPGQGSYEQYF. Written as DNA, the CDR3 is TGTGCCTGGAGTAAACCGGGACAGGGGTCCTACGAGCAGTACTTC.

For the CDR3, the DNA is TGTGCCAGCAGTGAAGGGGTAGGGAGGGTGGAGACCCAGTACTTC. It is translated as CASSEGVGRVETQYF. This rearrangement joins TRBV2 to TRBJ2-5; the match to TRBD2 covers 7 bases. Germline V lookup: CDR1 SNHLY, CDR2 FYNNEI. CDR3 length equals 15 residues. The V gene end was trimmed by 1 base and the J gene end by 5 bases; junction bases not matched to a gene: 7.

V is TRBV4-1 and J is TRBJ1-3; tentatively, D is TRBD1 (5 bases). Per germline, CDR1 MGHRA and CDR2 YSYEKL. Between the trimmed V and J ends, which lost 0 bases and 2 bases, there was a span of 11 bases. This CDR3 is 16 amino acids long. CDR3 coding DNA: TGCGCCAGCAGCCAAGATAGGACACAGACTGGAAACACCATATATTTT. This gives the protein CASSQDRTQTGNTIYF.

The chain uses TRBV10-1 and TRBJ2-7; D perhaps matches TRBD2 (6 bases). Germline CDR1 is WNHNN and CDR2 is SYGVQD (reference sequence). V shed 4 bases and J shed 5 bases, with 12 bases lying between them. CDR3 length equals 13 residues. In DNA, the CDR3 is TGCGCCAGCAGTGTAGGAGGGAGCGACGAGCAGTACTTC. Amino acid sequence: CASSVGGSDEQYF.